The present T cell receptor (beta chain) was sequenced within a study of OX40 agonist ivuxolimab in advanced cancers. About the study: The group had a mean age of 60 years, ranged from about 20 to 79, and was less than 85% male. One hepatocellular carcinoma and a couple of cutaneous melanoma patients partially responded. Study-level findings and limits: Both CD4+ and CD8+ T cell populations in blood had undergone clonal expansion by week 6 at 0.1 to 3.0 mg/kg.

V was trimmed by 5 bases and J by 8 bases, leaving 16 bases between them. The CDR3 totals 14 residues. The V gene's germline CDR1 is SGHTA and CDR2 FQGNSA. Notes on this clone: What it recognizes is unknown.

Assay: immunoSEQ multiplex PCR; the TCRdb copy retains only in-frame clones and omits some. The table includes about 88,000 clones, more than 80% detected once. Researchers took blood at baseline, on cycle 4 day 1, and on cycle 7 day 1. The sample consisted of CD4+ or CD8+ T cells sorted from blood, taken in a trial of the OX40 agonist ivuxolimab. The chain carries TRBV7-2 and TRBJ2-1; D remains unclear. The origin of this receptor is an adult with an advanced solid tumor such as melanoma, head and neck, liver or kidney cancer. The CDR3 reads CASSTRQNRDEQFF. The CDR3 DNA reads as TGTGCCAGCAGCACTCGCCAGAATAGAGATGAGCAGTTCTTC.